Included here is one TCR beta chain sequence, with context. The data are from a study of blood T cells in healthy people across ages. The CDR3 is made up of 15 amino acids. Looked up from germline, CDR1 is SGHTA and CDR2 is FQGNSA. V was pared by 0 bases and J by 1 base, with 7 bases between. Then a second PCR, running about 6 to 12 cycles, was carried out with a sample-barcoded 5' primer and a J-beta primer mix. Using its own MiXCR run on the 5' RACE reads, TCRdb lists one record per CDR3 protein. The table lists some 640,000 distinct CDR3 sequences, approximately 50% of them singletons, with 25% to 35% in the top ten.

Sequencing input: blood. The TCR comes from a woman aged 60 to 75 in good health. The chain joins TRBV7-2 to TRBJ1-3, with a possible D match to TRBD1 (5 bases). The CDR3 DNA follows: TGTGCCAGCAGCTTAGCAGGGGTGTCTGGAAACACCATATATTTT. This encodes CASSLAGVSGNTIYF.